This T cell receptor beta chain was documented in a study of response to subunit inactivated influenza vaccine. Whole-study results and caveats: It was suggested by the authors that few new T cells are recruited by each seasonal influenza vaccination.

MiXCR was run by TCRdb on the RT-PCR reads, yielding one entry per CDR3 protein. The sample carries some 800,000 distinct CDR3 sequences, over 20% recorded once. V shed 1 base and J shed 3 bases, with 9 bases lying between them. CDR3 length: 14 residues. CDR1 and CDR2 (germline): MNHEY, SVGAGI. A remark on this clonotype: What it recognizes is unknown.

The chain links TRBV6-5 to TRBJ2-5; D ambiguous. This receptor was obtained from a man aged 45 to 65 who received an inactivated influenza vaccine. This specimen was PBMCs from blood, taken 4 to 6 days after vaccination. The CDR3 here is CASSYLEKEETQYF. CDR3 nucleotides: TGTGCCAGCAGTTACTTAGAGAAAGAAGAGACCCAGTACTTC.